A single sample is the source of the 22 T cell receptor beta chains below, sequenced in a study of blood T cell repertoires in COVID-19. Sequencing used immunoSEQ multiplex PCR; TCRdb keeps in-frame clones, though not all of them. The table includes 250,000 to 350,000 clones, roughly 90% detected once. The sequenced sample was peripheral blood. These receptors were taken from a woman in her 50s with active or convalescent COVID-19.

A word on this clone: This sample includes further DNA sequences coding for the same CDR3. The chain couples TRBV3-1 (or the pseudogene TRBV3-2) to TRBJ2-7; 11 bases align to TRBD1. CDR1 and CDR2 (germline): LGHDT, YNNKEL (reference sequence). The junction had 3 bases not matched to a gene; V was cut back by 4 bases and J by 1 base. CDR3 length: 15 amino acids. The CDR3 bases are TGTGCCAGCAGCCCGGGGACAGGGGGGTCCTACGAGCAGTACTTC. The encoded protein is CASSPGTGGSYEQYF.

The chain couples TRBV5-4 to TRBJ2-1, with 8 positions matching TRBD2. The CDR3 loop spans 15 amino acids. From germline, CDR1 is SGHNT and CDR2 YYREEE (reference sequence). V shed 0 bases, J shed 8 bases, and the junction held 7 bases outside the gene matches. This CDR3 is CASSLASGLAYEQFF. Written as DNA, the CDR3 is TGTGCCAGCAGCTTGGCCAGTGGACTAGCATATGAGCAGTTCTTC.

The CDR3 nucleotides are TGTGCCAGCAGTCCGCCGGGTGGGGAGAGGGGCTACACCTTC. Residues: CASSPPGGERGYTF. J is TRBJ1-2 and V is TRBV6-5; D gene unclear. V lost 5 bases to trimming and J lost 8 bases, with 18 bases between them. The CDR3 is made up of 14 amino acids. The V gene's germline CDR1 is MNHEY and CDR2 SVGAGI.

CDR3 nucleotide sequence: TGTGCCAGCAGCTTAGCGGGACTAGCGTTAGATACGCAGTATTTT. Protein: CASSLAGLALDTQYF. The chain carries TRBV7-9 and TRBJ2-3; 10 bases match TRBD2. Losses at the gene ends were 0 bases for V and 5 bases for J; bases not matched to a gene: 2. The CDR3 totals 15 residues. Germline V CDR1 and CDR2: SEHNR, FQNEAQ (reference sequence). The whole variable domain, filled in from reference TRBV7-9 and TRBJ2-3, reads DTGVSQNPRHKITKRGQNVTFRCDPISEHNRLYWYRQTLGQGPEFLTYFQNEAQLEKSRLLSDRFSAERPKGSFSTLEIQRTEQGDSAMYLCASSLAGLALDTQYFGPGTRLTVL.

The rearrangement joins TRBV5-1 to TRBJ2-1, with D possibly matching TRBD1 (6 bases). Trimming removed 4 bases from V and 0 bases from J, with 11 bases in between. Germline assignment: CDR1 SGHRS and CDR2 YFSETQ. There are 15 residues in the CDR3. The CDR3 bases are TGCGCCAGCAGCGTGACAGGAATCTCCTACAATGAGCAGTTCTTC. It encodes CASSVTGISYNEQFF.

The rearrangement joins TRBV18 to TRBJ1-2; D is uncertain. Germline CDR1 is KGHSH and CDR2 is LQKENI. The V end was cut by 1 base, the J end by 6 bases, with 9 bases between. The CDR3 has 13 residues. CDR3 residues: CASSPRTEDGYTF. The DNA for the CDR3 is TGTGCCAGCTCACCACGGACGGAGGATGGCTACACCTTC. The variable domain in full, completed from reference TRBV18 and TRBJ1-2, reads NAGVMQNPRHLVRRRGQEARLRCSPMKGHSHVYWYRQLPEEGLKFMVYLQKENIIDESGMPKERFSAEFPKEGPSILRIQQVVRGDSAAYFCASSPRTEDGYTFGSGTRLTVV.

The chain is built from TRBV5-1 and TRBJ2-5, with TRBD1 identical over 7 bases. The CDR3 loop spans 15 amino acids. Losses at the gene ends were 1 base for V and 5 bases for J; bases not matched to a gene: 8. Germline CDR1 reads SGHRS; CDR2 reads YFSETQ. In nucleotides, the CDR3 is TGCGCCAGCAGCTTGATCTATGACAGGGTGGAGACCCAGTACTTC. Protein sequence: CASSLIYDRVETQYF.

The chain has TRBV2 and TRBJ1-5, with D unresolved. Per the germline V gene, CDR1 is SNHLY and CDR2 is FYNNEI. The germline V and J ends were trimmed by 0 bases and 4 bases, with 7 bases remaining between them. This CDR3 has 14 amino acids. DNA for the CDR3: TGTGCCAGCAGTGAAGCGGGCAGGAATCAGCCCCAGCATTTT. Its translation is CASSEAGRNQPQHF.

The V gene is TRBV7-8, the J gene TRBJ1-1; D remains unclear. The V end lost 5 bases, the J end lost 6 bases, and 25 bases lay between the germline ends. This CDR3 has 17 amino acids. Germline CDR1 and CDR2: SGHVS and FQNEAQ. The CDR3 coding sequence is TGTGCCAGCAGCCCGGATCACAGTCCCGGCCTATACTCTGAAGCTTTCTTT. Its translation: CASSPDHSPGLYSEAFF.

The V and J genes are TRBV18 and TRBJ2-1, with 10 bases aligning to TRBD2. Germline V gene data show CDR1 as KGHSH and CDR2 as LQKENI. The CDR3 contains 16 residues. V was pared by 0 bases and J by 6 bases, with 5 bases of the junction left unmatched. DNA for the CDR3: TGTGCCAGCTCACCACCGCGAGCGGGGGGGTCCAATGAGCAGTTCTTC. The encoded protein is CASSPPRAGGSNEQFF.

The V and J genes are TRBV6-2 or TRBV6-3 and TRBJ2-7; 10 nucleotides agree with TRBD1. Germline V gene data show CDR1 as MNHEY and CDR2 as SVGEGT. V dropped 0 bases and J dropped 6; count of bases not matched to a gene: 5. The CDR3 has 15 amino acids. CDR3 sequence: CASSYSGTGAAEQYF. DNA of the CDR3: TGTGCCAGCAGTTACTCTGGGACAGGGGCAGCCGAGCAGTACTTC.

This clone turned up a few times. This chain joins TRBV30 and TRBJ2-1; 12 bases are a match to TRBD2. The CDR3 is 18 residues long. V shed 1 base and J 8 bases; nucleotides not matched to a gene: 15. Germline V gene lookup returns CDR1 GTSNPN and CDR2 SVGIG (reference sequence). The CDR3 loop reads CAWSGTSGNPWESDEQFF. CDR3 nucleotides: TGTGCCTGGAGTGGGACTAGCGGGAACCCGTGGGAGAGCGATGAGCAGTTCTTC.

The V and J genes are TRBV14 and TRBJ2-1, with D uncertain. From germline, CDR1 is SGHDN and CDR2 FVKESK. Between the trimmed V and J ends, which lost 0 bases and 6 bases, there was a span of 9 bases. The CDR3 extends over 14 amino acids. The CDR3 sequence is CASSQDYLVNEQFF. CDR3 nucleotide sequence: TGTGCCAGCAGCCAAGATTACTTAGTCAATGAGCAGTTCTTC.

V is TRBV6-2 or TRBV6-3 and J is TRBJ2-3, with 7 positions matching TRBD1. This CDR3 has 14 residues. After removal of 5 bases from V and 7 bases from J, the junction contained 9 bases not matched to a gene. Per germline, CDR1 MNHEY and CDR2 SVGEGT. CDR3 in amino acids: CASSIWTGSNTQYF. In DNA, the CDR3 is TGTGCCAGCAGTATCTGGACAGGTTCGAATACGCAGTATTTT.

The chain employs TRBV6-5 and TRBJ1-1, with a weak D call TRBD1 (5 bases). This CDR3 is 13 amino acids long. Germline CDR1 is MNHEY and CDR2 is SVGAGI. Trimming stripped 4 bases from V and 0 bases from J, with 6 bases between. In nucleotides, the CDR3 is TGTGCCAGCAGTTCGACAGTGAACACTGAAGCTTTCTTT. Residues: CASSSTVNTEAFF.

The chain recombines TRBV12-3 or TRBV12-4 with TRBJ2-7; TRBD1 matches 8 bases. Unmatched junction bases numbered 1, after V lost 4 bases and J lost 2 bases. There are 13 residues in the CDR3. CDR3 in amino acids: CASSSTGAYEQYF. In DNA form, the CDR3 reads TGTGCCAGCAGTTCGACAGGGGCCTACGAGCAGTACTTC.

The chain links TRBV28 to TRBJ2-7, with 9 bases fitting TRBD2. Trimming removed 2 bases from V and 4 bases from J; junction bases left unmatched: 9. Per germline, CDR1 MDHEN and CDR2 SYDVKM. The CDR3 runs to 16 residues. CDR3 in amino acids: CASSLVGASGIYEQYF. Here the CDR3 DNA reads TGTGCCAGCAGTTTAGTCGGGGCTAGCGGGATTTACGAGCAGTACTTC.

The chain joins TRBV19 to TRBJ2-1; 7 positions match TRBD1. V lost 2 bases to trimming and J lost 6 bases; unmatched junction nucleotides: 1. From germline, CDR1 is LNHDA and CDR2 SQIVND (reference sequence). This CDR3 contains 13 residues. The DNA of the CDR3 is TGTGCCAGTAGTATACCAGGGGGCAATGAGCAGTTCTTC. Its translation: CASSIPGGNEQFF.

This chain connects TRBV5-1 to TRBJ1-2; tentatively, D is TRBD1 (5 bases). Trimming cost V 1 base and J 0 bases, with 10 bases left between them. The CDR3 loop spans 15 amino acids. In germline, CDR1 is SGHRS, CDR2 YFSETQ. The DNA of the CDR3 is TGCGCCAGCAGCTTGACAGGAGATGCTAACTATGGCTACACCTTC. It translates to CASSLTGDANYGYTF.

V gene TRBV5-1 combines with J gene TRBJ1-3; tentatively, D is TRBD1 (6 bases). In germline, CDR1 is SGHRS, CDR2 YFSETQ. V lost 4 bases and J lost 2, with 13 bases in between. CDR3 length equals 15 residues. Here the CDR3 reads CASSAEGVAGNTIYF. In nucleotides, the CDR3 is TGCGCCAGCAGCGCCGAGGGGGTTGCTGGAAACACCATATATTTT.

The rearrangement uses TRBV28 and TRBJ2-1, with a weak D call TRBD1 (6 bases). V lost 8 bases and J 1 base, leaving 18 bases between the germline ends. The CDR3 totals 16 residues. The germline V gene has CDR1 MDHEN and CDR2 SYDVKM. CDR3 region: CASLVGGTSSYNEQFF. The DNA for the CDR3 is TGTGCCAGCTTGGTAGGGGGTACAAGTTCCTACAATGAGCAGTTCTTC. Combining the CDR3 with reference TRBV28 and TRBJ2-1 gives the whole variable domain DVKVTQSSRYLVKRTGEKVFLECVQDMDHENMFWYRQDPGLGLRLIYFSYDVKMKEKGDIPEGYSVSREKKERFSLILESASTNQTSMYLCASLVGGTSSYNEQFFGPGTRLTVL.

The V and J genes are TRBV30 and TRBJ1-4; 8 positions agree with TRBD1. CDR3 size: 13 residues. The V segment lost 8 bases and the J segment 7 bases; nucleotides outside the gene matches: 9. Germline V gene data show CDR1 as GTSNPN and CDR2 as SVGIG (reference sequence). In DNA form, the CDR3 reads TGTGCCGCCGACAGGGGAGAGAGTGAAAAACTGTTTTTT. Its translation: CAADRGESEKLFF.